This TCR beta chain was identified in a study of T cell changes during pregnancy in multiple sclerosis. Clones were sequenced by immunoSEQ multiplex PCR, and TCRdb holds only the in-frame ones, with some missing. The data contain around 30,000 clones, approximately 90% of them seen just once; the ten biggest clones take up approximately 5.4%. This sample comprised CD8+ T cells from peripheral blood mononuclear cells, obtained before pregnancy. This receptor was obtained from a female donor with multiple sclerosis, enrolled in a pregnancy study.

The CDR3 coding sequence is TGTGCCAGCTCGACAACCGGGACAGGGGGTGAGCAGTACTTC. Amino acids: CASSTTGTGGEQYF. The V and J genes are TRBV6-1 and TRBJ2-7; 11 nucleotides line up with TRBD1. The length of the CDR3 is 14 residues. V shed 8 bases and J 7 bases; nucleotides not matched to a gene: 10. The V gene's germline CDR1 is MNHNS and CDR2 SASEGT.